These 27 T cell receptor beta chains originate from one sample sequenced in a study of control samples from healthy donors and cancer patients. Data came from immunoSEQ multiplex PCR; TCRdb stores just in-frame clones and leaves some out. The data show about 120,000 clones, roughly 87% seen once. Source material: blood. Source of these receptors: a man aged 18 to 29 in good health.

A word on this clone: The junction differs from germline at one of its ends, possibly a read error. V gene TRBV15 combines with J gene TRBJ1-5; no firm D call. This CDR3 region has 17 residues. CDR1 and CDR2 from the germline V gene are LNHNV and YYDKDF (reference sequence). CDR3 loop: CATGRESAGYSNQPQHF. In DNA, the CDR3 is TGTGCCACCGGCAGAGAGTCCGCAGGCTATAGCAATCAGCCCCAGCATTTT.

This chain joins TRBV18 and TRBJ2-2; tentative D call: TRBD1 (6 bases). The CDR3 is made up of 17 amino acids. CDR1 is KGHSH and CDR2 is LQKENI in the germline V gene. V shed 4 bases and J shed 3 bases, with 18 bases lying between them. The CDR3 coding sequence is TGTGCCAGCTCACAATTCTCAGGGGCCCAGGACACCGGGGAGCTGTTTTTT. Protein product: CASSQFSGAQDTGELFF.

The chain uses TRBV9 and TRBJ1-1; possibly TRBD1 for D (5 bases). V was shortened by 6 bases and J by 0 bases, with 9 bases between the two germline ends. The CDR3 has 13 residues. In germline, CDR1 is SGDLS, CDR2 YYNGEE. This chain's CDR3 is CASTAGLNTEAFF. The CDR3 nucleotides are TGTGCCAGCACCGCAGGGTTGAACACTGAAGCTTTCTTT.

The chain is built from TRBV5-4 and TRBJ1-4; weak D call: TRBD1 (6 bases). The CDR3 is 13 amino acids. V lost 4 bases and J lost 9, with 13 bases in between. CDR1 and CDR2 from the germline V gene are SGHNT and YYREEE (reference sequence). The CDR3 region is CASSIQTGKKLFF. For the CDR3, the DNA is TGTGCCAGCAGCATCCAAACAGGGAAAAAACTGTTTTTT.

This chain connects TRBV4-3 to TRBJ2-5; 8 positions match TRBD2. The junction had 7 bases not matched to a gene; V was cut back by 4 bases and J by 3 bases. The germline V gene has CDR1 LGHNA and CDR2 YSLEER. CDR3 length: 15 amino acids. The DNA for the CDR3 is TGCGCCAGCAGCCTAGCGGGACGCAGAGAAGAGACCCAGTACTTC. Translating gives CASSLAGRREETQYF.

This sequence joins TRBV5-6 and TRBJ2-1; D gene unclear. The CDR3 loop spans 12 amino acids. The germline CDR1 and CDR2 sequences are SGHDT and YYEEEE. V was cut by 1 base and J by 10 bases, with 9 bases left in between. Here the CDR3 reads CASSLIGKEQFF. For the CDR3, the DNA is TGTGCCAGCAGCTTGATAGGCAAGGAGCAGTTCTTC.

This sequence joins TRBV20-1 and TRBJ2-1; D unclear. The CDR3 totals 11 residues. Germline V gene lookup returns CDR1 DFQATT and CDR2 SNEGSKA (reference sequence). Between the trimmed V and J ends, which lost 6 bases and 7 bases, there was a span of 10 bases. The CDR3 protein is CSAPVVNEQFF. The CDR3 DNA follows: TGCAGTGCCCCAGTTGTAAATGAGCAGTTCTTC.

The chain links TRBV7-3 to TRBJ2-3; perhaps TRBD2 as D (5 bases). V lost 3 bases to trimming and J lost 3 bases, with 22 bases between them. Germline loops: CDR1 SGHTA, CDR2 FQGTGA. The CDR3 spans 18 residues. CDR3 sequence reads: CASSLRASTNRGTDTQYF. CDR3 sequence (DNA): TGTGCCAGCAGCTTGCGGGCGAGTACTAATCGCGGTACAGATACGCAGTATTTT.

The rearrangement joins TRBV7-9 to TRBJ2-5, with D tentatively TRBD1 or TRBD2 (5 bases each). V lost 6 bases to trimming and J lost 2 bases, with 10 bases between them. The CDR3 is made up of 13 amino acids. Per germline, CDR1 SEHNR and CDR2 FQNEAQ (reference sequence). The CDR3 sequence is CASSPGAQETQYF. The DNA for the CDR3 is TGTGCCAGCAGTCCCGGGGCACAAGAGACCCAGTACTTC.

The chain is built from TRBV9 and TRBJ1-3; tentatively, D is TRBD1 (5 bases). From germline, CDR1 is SGDLS and CDR2 YYNGEE. The CDR3 sequence is 13 residues long. Trimming took off 9 bases at V and 2 bases at J, with 12 bases between the two ends. The DNA for the CDR3 is TGTGCCACCTCACAGGAGCCTGGAAACACCATATATTTT. Its translation: CATSQEPGNTIYF.

The chain recombines TRBV9 with TRBJ2-2; 8 bases align to TRBD1. Losses at the gene ends were 4 bases for V and 5 bases for J; bases not matched to a gene: 10. The germline V gene encodes CDR1 SGDLS and CDR2 YYNGEE. The length of the CDR3 is 16 residues. CDR3 coding DNA: TGTGCCAGCAGCCCTCGTCAGGGGGCGAGAACCGGGGAGCTGTTTTTT. Its protein is CASSPRQGARTGELFF.

The V and J genes are TRBV7-2 and TRBJ1-6, with D tentatively TRBD1 (5 bases). The V gene lost 5 bases and the J gene lost 7 bases, with 12 bases spanning the gap. This CDR3 contains 14 residues. The germline V gene has CDR1 SGHTA and CDR2 FQGNSA. The CDR3 spells CASSHGQTNSPLHF. The CDR3, as DNA: TGTGCCAGCAGCCATGGACAAACGAATTCACCCCTCCACTTT.

The V gene is TRBV3-1 (or the pseudogene TRBV3-2), the J gene TRBJ2-7; maybe TRBD1 (6 bases). Germline CDR1 LGHDT, CDR2 YNNKEL (reference sequence). There are 15 residues in the CDR3. V was pared by 4 bases and J by 1 base, with 14 bases between. The CDR3 region has the DNA TGTGCCAGCAGCCCTGTCAGGGGTGGATCCTACGAGCAGTACTTC. It codes for CASSPVRGGSYEQYF.

The rearrangement joins TRBV25-1 to TRBJ2-7; 10 bases fit TRBD2. The CDR3 extends over 14 amino acids. Germline assignment: CDR1 MGHDK and CDR2 SYGVNS. Trimming cost V 6 bases and J 4 bases; bases outside gene matches: 6. CDR3 sequence: CASRGTSDKYEQYF. The CDR3 DNA sequence: TGTGCCAGCAGAGGGACTAGCGATAAATACGAGCAGTACTTC.

The chain employs TRBV19 and TRBJ1-6; no firm D call. The germline V gene encodes CDR1 LNHDA and CDR2 SQIVND (reference sequence). The V end lost 0 bases, the J end lost 10 bases, and 10 bases lay between the germline ends. This CDR3 spans 14 amino acids. In DNA, the CDR3 is TGTGCCAGTAGTATAGACAGGCTGCGATCACCCCTCCACTTT. As protein: CASSIDRLRSPLHF.

The rearrangement uses TRBV19 and TRBJ2-1, with D tentatively TRBD2 (5 bases). Germline V lookup: CDR1 LNHDA, CDR2 SQIVND (reference sequence). Trimming pared 3 bases from V and 4 bases from J, leaving 16 bases between. This CDR3 is 16 amino acids long. This CDR3 reads CASSMWRPGRYNEQFF. CDR3 nucleotides: TGTGCCAGTAGTATGTGGCGTCCGGGGAGATACAATGAGCAGTTCTTC.

This clone was seen only once. The rearrangement uses TRBV29-1 and TRBJ2-7, with TRBD2 as a possible D gene (5 bases). This CDR3 has 14 amino acids. The germline V gene encodes CDR1 SQVTM and CDR2 ANQGSEA. Trimming pared 4 bases from V and 2 bases from J, leaving 15 bases between. The CDR3 DNA reads as TGCAGCGTTGGGGAGACTAAGGGCACCTACGAGCAGTACTTC. It encodes CSVGETKGTYEQYF.

The rearrangement uses TRBV6-1 and TRBJ1-6; TRBD1 might be the D (5 bases). The CDR3 sequence is 20 residues long. Between the trimmed V and J ends, which lost 2 bases and 0 bases, there was a span of 20 bases. CDR1 MNHNS and CDR2 SASEGT come from the germline V gene. The CDR3 loop reads CASSEPGTDPMSSYNSPLHF. In DNA form, the CDR3 reads TGTGCCAGCAGTGAACCCGGGACGGATCCAATGAGCTCCTATAATTCACCCCTCCACTTT.

This clone came up a few times. V gene TRBV9 combines with J gene TRBJ1-1; D gene unclear. The V and J ends lost 5 bases and 5 bases respectively, with 16 bases between them. This CDR3 region has 14 residues. Germline lookup yields CDR1 SGDLS and CDR2 YYNGEE. CDR3: CASRPSQEGTEAFF. As DNA, the CDR3 is TGTGCCAGCAGACCCTCGCAGGAAGGGACTGAAGCTTTCTTT.

The chain recombines TRBV14 with TRBJ2-5, with unresolved D. Trimming cost V 0 bases and J 2 bases, with 13 bases left between them. Germline V gene data show CDR1 as SGHDN and CDR2 as FVKESK. This CDR3 has 16 amino acids. The CDR3 DNA is TGTGCCAGCAGCCAAGACTCCGGCAACTTTCAAGAGACCCAGTACTTC. This encodes CASSQDSGNFQETQYF.

The CDR3 here is CASRISNNEQFF. The CDR3 DNA sequence: TGTGCCAGCAGGATAAGTAACAATGAGCAGTTCTTC. The V call is TRBV3-1 (or the pseudogene TRBV3-2), the J call TRBJ2-1, with D uncertain. This CDR3 has 12 amino acids. V was shortened by 6 bases and J by 5 bases, with 8 bases between the two germline ends. Germline CDR1 and CDR2: LGHDT and YNNKEL (reference sequence).

This clone was picked up a small number of times. V usage is TRBV27 and J usage is TRBJ2-7, with 13 bases identical to TRBD2. J lost 1 base, V lost 6 bases, and 12 bases had no gene match. Germline CDR1 reads MNHEY; CDR2 reads SMNVEV (reference sequence). The CDR3 covers 18 residues. The CDR3 here is CASRKTSRTSGSSYEQYF. CDR3 coding DNA: TGTGCCAGCAGAAAGACATCCCGGACTAGCGGGAGTTCCTACGAGCAGTACTTC.

V is TRBV6-5 and J is TRBJ1-2; no reliable D call. CDR1 and CDR2 from the germline V gene are MNHEY and SVGAGI. The CDR3 runs to 15 residues. V was shortened by 6 bases and J by 7 bases, with 21 bases between the two germline ends. CDR3 DNA: TGTGCCAGCAGGTTTGGGATAGGGAGAACTATTGGCTACACCTTC. Its translation: CASRFGIGRTIGYTF.

This chain joins TRBV25-1 and TRBJ2-3; 9 nucleotides agree with TRBD2. V shed 0 bases and J 1 base; nucleotides not matched to a gene: 8. CDR1 is MGHDK and CDR2 is SYGVNS in the germline V gene. This CDR3 spans 18 amino acids. As DNA, the CDR3 is TGTGCCAGCAGTGAATACGGCGGGAGGGCCCCAGGCACAGATACGCAGTATTTT. Protein product: CASSEYGGRAPGTDTQYF.

This chain links TRBV30 with TRBJ1-4; D might be TRBD1 (6 bases). Germline-derived CDR1 and CDR2 are GTSNPN and SVGIG (reference sequence). The V end was cut by 0 bases, the J end by 14 bases, with 16 bases between. CDR3 length: 13 residues. This chain's CDR3 is CAWSVGGSRRLFF. The CDR3 coding sequence is TGTGCCTGGAGTGTAGGGGGTAGCAGGCGGCTGTTTTTT.

The chain has TRBV10-3 and TRBJ2-3; no definite D call. The CDR3 contains 14 residues. The V end lost 7 bases, the J end lost 2 bases, and 13 bases lay between the germline ends. Germline CDR1 ENHRY, CDR2 SYGVKD. CDR3 protein: CAIMSLADTDTQYF. Written as DNA, the CDR3 is TGTGCCATCATGAGTCTGGCAGACACAGATACGCAGTATTTT.

This clone was seen a single time. The V and J genes are TRBV19 and TRBJ1-2, with 7 bases aligning to TRBD1. V trimming: 9 bases; J trimming: 4 bases; junction bases outside the gene matches: 11. This CDR3 spans 14 amino acids. Germline CDR1 LNHDA, CDR2 SQIVND (reference sequence). The CDR3, as DNA: TGTGCCAGCGGGACAGTCCATTTCAGCTATGGCTACACCTTC. As protein: CASGTVHFSYGYTF.